One T cell receptor (beta chain) is described in this entry. This clonotype has only a few counts. The target of this receptor is not known. No much larger clone exists at a distance of one base, and base qualities are not known. To prepare the library, RACE was applied. Sequencing relied on a NextSeq 500. During library preparation, unique molecular identifiers were attached to individual cDNA molecules so that TCRs could be counted in a quantitative, reproducible way. From each blood RNA sample, both TCR alpha and TCR beta chains were sequenced. The study's processing was this. A median of about 87,000 TCRs per sample was observed, with a range of about 20,000 to 700,000. V, J and CDR3 annotation of the TCR reads was performed with the Decombinator software suite. To make PS versus PT1 abundance plots, every sample was subsampled to the same number of TCRs (28,000). Expanded TCRs were defined as absent before sensitization and observed at least eight times at the 2-week time point. TCRdb applied fastp at Q25 and MiXCR to the public reads, then kept only in-frame beta chains. Every entry covers one CDR3 protein and lists the most common genes and DNA from its rows. The V and J calls reflect TCRdb's pipeline rather than the authors' work. In this sample the table shows approximately 370,000 distinct CDR3 sequences, over 5% of which occur a single time. The ten most abundant clones make up roughly 8.2% of the sample.

Read against the paper, the sample's time point label means: pre-sensitization, week 0. The sample's treatment or condition label, in plain terms: therapeutic diphenylcyclopropenone sensitization with weekly scalp DPC. At each patch-test visit, blood was drawn before the patch test was applied. Patients were considered eligible if aged 18 to 70, diagnosed with alopecia and deemed suitable for DPC therapy, and patients were excluded if pregnant. Unfractionated whole blood was collected in Tempus Blood RNA tubes, and total RNA was extracted from that blood. This sample is drawn from a study of human T cells and chemical hapten exposure (dated by TCRdb to the early 2020s). Looking at the study overall: For sensitization, 2% DPC in acetone was applied to a roughly 2 cm by roughly 2 cm area of upper inner arm skin. Patients additionally received weekly therapeutic DPC doses to the scalp throughout the roughly 26-week study period. Patch testing was done on the upper back using Finn chambers containing 0.01% DPC, and results were scored after 6 days according to International Contact Dermatitis Research Group standards. Most of the patients in the cohort were female, and the cohort covered alopecia areata with under or over 50% scalp involvement, alopecia totalis and alopecia universalis. Libraries were pooled for sequencing, and per-sample TCR yields varied mainly because of small differences in library volumes within the pool. Peripheral blood TCR repertoire changes were tracked in vivo in alopecia patients during primary and secondary sensitization to the hapten diphenylcyclopropenone (DPC). Blood samples were taken from patients before sensitization (week 0) and then at 2, 6 and about 24 weeks after DPC sensitization. About 29 alopecia patients gave blood for TCR sequencing at one to four time points (pre-sensitization, 2, 6 and 24 weeks).

General findings and caveats noted by the study authors: No change with DPC sensitization was found in the number of TCRs above 1 in 1000 frequency, and no evidence of global repertoire structure alterations was found. Significantly more large CDR3 similarity clusters were formed by expanded TCRs than by pre-sensitization or healthy control sets, consistent with antigen-driven responses. Because every patient had alopecia, a presumed autoimmune disease, the patients' immune response might differ from that of healthy individuals. Patch test score was positively correlated with the number of PT1 expanded TCRs, with significance at thresholds 8, 16 and 32 but not at 4. After repeated subsampling, the strength of the expansion versus patch-test correlation and the threshold at which it became significant changed.

Sequencing was performed on whole blood, taken in connection with sensitization to the hapten diphenylcyclopropenone (DPC). The receptor comes from a woman aged 18-29 years with alopecia areata. Some clones in this sample may be carry-over from other donors' samples.

The CDR3 sequence is CATSSGITDTQYF. The DNA is TGTGCCACCAGCAGCGGGATCACAGATACGCAGTATTTT. This sequence uses TRBV15 and TRBJ2-3; TRBD2 is perhaps the D gene, given 5 matching bases. A distance of 6 bases separates the germline ends of V and J, which lose 3 bases and 2 bases respectively. For CDR1 and CDR2, the germline V gene (reference sequence) lists LNHNV and YYDKDF. Measured from the cysteine to the phenylalanine, the CDR3 is 13 residues long. Just the 39-base CDR3 DNA is kept, in frame starting at base 1.